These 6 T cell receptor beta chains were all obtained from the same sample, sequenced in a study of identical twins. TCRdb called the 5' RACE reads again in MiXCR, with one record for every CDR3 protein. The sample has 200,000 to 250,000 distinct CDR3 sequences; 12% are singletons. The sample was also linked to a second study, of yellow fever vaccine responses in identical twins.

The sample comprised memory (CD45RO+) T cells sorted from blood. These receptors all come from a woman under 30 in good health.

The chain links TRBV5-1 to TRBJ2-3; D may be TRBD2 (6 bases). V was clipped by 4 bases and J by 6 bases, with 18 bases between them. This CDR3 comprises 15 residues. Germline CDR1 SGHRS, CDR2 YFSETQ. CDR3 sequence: CASSARVPGGDTQYF. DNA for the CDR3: TGCGCCAGCAGCGCCAGGGTCCCCGGAGGGGATACGCAGTATTTT.

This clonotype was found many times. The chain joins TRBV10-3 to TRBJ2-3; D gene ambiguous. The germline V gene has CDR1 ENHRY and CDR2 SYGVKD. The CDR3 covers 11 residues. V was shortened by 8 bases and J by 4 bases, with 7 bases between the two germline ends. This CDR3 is CAIGLADTQYF. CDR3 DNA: TGTGCCATCGGCCTTGCAGATACGCAGTATTTT.

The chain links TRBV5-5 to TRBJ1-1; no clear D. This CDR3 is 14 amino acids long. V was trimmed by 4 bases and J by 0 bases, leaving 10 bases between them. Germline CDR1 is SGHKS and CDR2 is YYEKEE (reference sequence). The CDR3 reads CASSRARMNTEAFF. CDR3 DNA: TGTGCCAGCAGCCGGGCCCGTATGAACACTGAAGCTTTCTTT.

The CDR3 DNA follows: TGCGCCAGCAGCCCGGACGAAGGGCGTAATCAGCCCCAGCATTTT. Its translation: CASSPDEGRNQPQHF. The V and J genes are TRBV5-1 and TRBJ1-5; D call uncertain. The CDR3 contains 15 residues. Germline loops: CDR1 SGHRS, CDR2 YFSETQ. Trimming pared 4 bases from V and 4 bases from J, leaving 15 bases between.

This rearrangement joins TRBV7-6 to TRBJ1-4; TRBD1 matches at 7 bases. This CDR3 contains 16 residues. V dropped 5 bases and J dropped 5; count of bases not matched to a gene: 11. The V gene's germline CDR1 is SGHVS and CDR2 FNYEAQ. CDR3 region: CASSLSETGRNEKLFF. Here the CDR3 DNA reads TGTGCCAGCAGCCTTAGCGAGACAGGGAGAAATGAAAAACTGTTTTTT.

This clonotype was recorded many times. The CDR3 protein is CASSPQQGMGYEQYF. The CDR3 DNA follows: TGCGCCAGCAGCCCGCAACAGGGTATGGGTTACGAGCAGTACTTC. This chain joins TRBV5-1 and TRBJ2-7, with a tentative D call TRBD1 (6 bases). Between the trimmed V and J ends, which lost 4 bases and 4 bases, there was a span of 18 bases. The length of the CDR3 is 15 residues. Looked up from germline, CDR1 is SGHRS and CDR2 is YFSETQ.